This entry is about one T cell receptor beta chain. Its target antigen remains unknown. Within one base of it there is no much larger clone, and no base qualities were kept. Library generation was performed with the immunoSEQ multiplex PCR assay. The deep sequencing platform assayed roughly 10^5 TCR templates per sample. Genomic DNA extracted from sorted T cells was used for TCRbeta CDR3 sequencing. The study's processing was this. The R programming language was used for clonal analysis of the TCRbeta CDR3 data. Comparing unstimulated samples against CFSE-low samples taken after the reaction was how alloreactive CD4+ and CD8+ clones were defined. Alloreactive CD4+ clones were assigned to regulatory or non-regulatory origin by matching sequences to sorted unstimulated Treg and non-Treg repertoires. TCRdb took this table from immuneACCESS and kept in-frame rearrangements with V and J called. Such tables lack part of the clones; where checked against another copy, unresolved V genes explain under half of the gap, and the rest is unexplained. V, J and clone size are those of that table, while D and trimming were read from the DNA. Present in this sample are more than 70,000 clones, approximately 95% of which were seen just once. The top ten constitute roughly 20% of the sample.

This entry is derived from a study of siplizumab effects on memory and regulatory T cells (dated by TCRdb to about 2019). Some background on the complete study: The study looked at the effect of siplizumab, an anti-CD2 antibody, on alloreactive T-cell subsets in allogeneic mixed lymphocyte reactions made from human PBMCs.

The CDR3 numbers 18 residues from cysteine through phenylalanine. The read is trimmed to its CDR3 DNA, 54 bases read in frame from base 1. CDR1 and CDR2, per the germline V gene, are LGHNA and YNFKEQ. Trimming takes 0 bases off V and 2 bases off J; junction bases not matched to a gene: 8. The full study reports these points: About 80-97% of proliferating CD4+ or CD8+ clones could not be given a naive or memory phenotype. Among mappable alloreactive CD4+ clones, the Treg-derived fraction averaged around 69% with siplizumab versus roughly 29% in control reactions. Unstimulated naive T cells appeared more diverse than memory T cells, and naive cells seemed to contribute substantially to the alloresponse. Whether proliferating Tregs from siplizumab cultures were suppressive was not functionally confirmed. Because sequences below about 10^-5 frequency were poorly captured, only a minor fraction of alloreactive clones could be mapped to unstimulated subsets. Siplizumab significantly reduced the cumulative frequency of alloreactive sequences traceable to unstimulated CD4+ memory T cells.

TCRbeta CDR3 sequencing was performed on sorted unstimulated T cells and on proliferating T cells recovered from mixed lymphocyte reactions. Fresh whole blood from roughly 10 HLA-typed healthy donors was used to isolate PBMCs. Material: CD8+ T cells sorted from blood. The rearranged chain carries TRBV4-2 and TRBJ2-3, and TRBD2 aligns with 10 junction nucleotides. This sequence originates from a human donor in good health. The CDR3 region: CASSQDYFTSGNTDTQYF. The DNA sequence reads TGTGCCAGCAGCCAAGATTATTTCACTAGCGGGAACACAGATACGCAGTATTTT.